This T cell receptor beta chain derives from a study of T cells in localized non-small cell lung cancer. Study-wide findings and caveats: A denser population of T cells in blood accompanied longer overall survival. Researchers found a median around 59 of the top 100 tumor clones in adjacent lung. Uninvolved adjacent lung had the highest recorded T cell clonality, with tumor below it.

TCRdb's table, derived via immunoSEQ multiplex PCR, lists solely in-frame clones and lacks some. The table records approximately 52,000 clones, 80% to 90% of them present only once. About this clone itself: As yet, its antigen is unknown.

The origin of this receptor is a male donor aged 60 or over with stage III squamous cell lung carcinoma. The starting material was peripheral blood, obtained before any cancer treatment.

The CDR3 protein is CASSPGHGPVEKLFF. The CDR3, as DNA: TGTGCCAGCAGCCCAGGTCACGGACCCGTGGAAAAACTGTTTTTT. The gene calls are TRBV9 and TRBJ1-4, with D unclear. The CDR3 is made up of 15 amino acids. Looked up from germline, CDR1 is SGDLS and CDR2 is YYNGEE. Trimming cost V 4 bases and J 8 bases, with 18 bases left between them. The whole variable domain, filled in from reference TRBV9 and TRBJ1-4, reads DSGVTQTPKHLITATGQRVTLRCSPRSGDLSVYWYQQSLDQGLQFLIQYYNGEERAKGNILERFSAQQFPDLHSELNLSSLELGDSALYFCASSPGHGPVEKLFFGSGTQLSVL.